This T cell receptor (beta chain) was identified during a study of spatial heterogeneity in lung cancer. Study-level background: Approximately 70 TRACERx patients with early, untreated non-small cell lung cancer donated samples. Compared with alpha-chain sequences, beta-chain sequences were consistently detected in greater numbers. Follow-up PBMC samples were sequenced when available, at a median of roughly 2 years after resection.

Losses at the gene ends were 3 bases for V and 7 bases for J; bases not matched to a gene: 6. The CDR3 length is 16 residues. Germline V gene lookup returns CDR1 MGHRA and CDR2 YSYEKL. This clonotype was recorded at least ten times. Its specificity is not known. Time point given: blood at routine non-recurrence follow-up after resection. Sequencing covered unsorted whole RNA taken from tumor, nontumor lung or frozen PBMC. MiXCR was run by TCRdb on the 5' RACE reads, yielding one entry per CDR3 protein. The sample carries approximately 50,000 distinct CDR3 sequences, roughly 7.4% recorded once. Study-wide results and limits: At tumor resection, ubiquitous expanded TCRs were detected in blood more often than later.

The clonotype originates from a female donor with early-stage non-small cell lung cancer. The sample here was PBMCs, taken at follow-up. The chain combines TRBV4-1 with TRBJ2-1; 13 nucleotides align to TRBD2. Here the CDR3 DNA reads TGCGCCAGCAGCCAGACTAGCGGGGGGCCGGGTAATGAGCAGTTCTTC. It specifies CASSQTSGGPGNEQFF.